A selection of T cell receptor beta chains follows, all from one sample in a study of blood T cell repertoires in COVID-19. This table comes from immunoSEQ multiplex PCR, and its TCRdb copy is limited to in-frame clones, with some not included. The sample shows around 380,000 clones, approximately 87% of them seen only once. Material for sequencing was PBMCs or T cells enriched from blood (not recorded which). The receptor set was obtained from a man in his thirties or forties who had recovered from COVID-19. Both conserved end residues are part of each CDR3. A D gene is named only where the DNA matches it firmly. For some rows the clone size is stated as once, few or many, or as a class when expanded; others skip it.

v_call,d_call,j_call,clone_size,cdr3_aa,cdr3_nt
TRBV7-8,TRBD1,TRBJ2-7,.,CASSPRDRAYEQYF,TGTGCCAGCAGCCCCCGAGACAGGGCCTACGAGCAGTACTTC
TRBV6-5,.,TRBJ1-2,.,CASGGFKNGYTF,TGTGCCAGCGGGGGGTTTAAGAATGGCTACACCTTC
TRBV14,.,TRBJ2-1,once,CASSQSRNNEQFF,TGTGCCAGCAGCCAGTCGCGTAACAATGAGCAGTTCTTC
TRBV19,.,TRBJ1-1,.,CASSIISPRAPEAFF,TGTGCCAGTAGTATTATAAGCCCCAGGGCCCCTGAAGCTTTCTTT
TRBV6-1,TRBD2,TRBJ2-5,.,CASSEFLGVSGGLQETQYF,TGTGCCAGCAGTGAATTTCTGGGGGTTAGCGGGGGATTACAAGAGACCCAGTACTTC
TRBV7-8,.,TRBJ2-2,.,CASSSSGYSNTGELFF,TGTGCCAGCAGCTCATCAGGGTACTCGAACACCGGGGAGCTGTTTTTT
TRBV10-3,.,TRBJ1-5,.,CAISESQDYQPQHF,TGTGCCATCAGTGAGTCACAGGATTATCAGCCCCAGCATTTT
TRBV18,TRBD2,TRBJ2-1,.,CASSPGGLAENNEQFF,TGTGCCAGCTCACCCGGAGGACTAGCGGAGAACAATGAGCAGTTCTTC
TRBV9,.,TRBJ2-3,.,CASSVGLELTDTQYF,TGTGCCAGCAGCGTAGGGTTAGAACTTACAGATACGCAGTATTTT
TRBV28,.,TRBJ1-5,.,CASSLAGHFGNQPQHF,.
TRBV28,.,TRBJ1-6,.,CASSPVLDSPLHF,TGTGCCAGCTCTCCGGTCCTAGATTCACCCCTCCACTTT
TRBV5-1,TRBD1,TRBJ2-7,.,CASGQSGTGAYEQYF,TGCGCCAGCGGCCAATCCGGGACAGGGGCCTACGAGCAGTACTTC
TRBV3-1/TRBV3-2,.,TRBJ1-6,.,CASSQGRSNSPLHF,TGTGCCAGCAGCCAAGGACGTAGCAATTCACCCCTCCACTTT
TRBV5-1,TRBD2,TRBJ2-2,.,CASSLPWTSGGTGELFF,TGCGCCAGCAGCTTACCCTGGACTAGCGGAGGGACCGGGGAGCTGTTTTTT
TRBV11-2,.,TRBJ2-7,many,CASSPSYEQYF,TGTGCCAGCAGCCCTTCCTACGAGCAGTACTTC
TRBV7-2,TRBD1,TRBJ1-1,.,CASNPTGGGTEAFF,TGTGCCAGCAACCCGACAGGGGGTGGGACTGAAGCTTTCTTT
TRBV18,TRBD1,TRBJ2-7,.,CASDTGGLTYEQYF,TGTGCCAGCGACACAGGGGGCCTCACCTACGAGCAGTACTTC
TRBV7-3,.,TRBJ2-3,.,CASSLAGGSTDTQYF,TGTGCCAGCAGCTTAGCGGGTGGGAGCACAGATACGCAGTATTTT
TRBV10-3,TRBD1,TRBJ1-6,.,CASVDRDNSPLHF,TGTGCCAGCGTGGACAGGGATAATTCACCCCTCCACTTT
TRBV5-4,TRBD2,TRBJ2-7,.,CASSRGGSPQQQYF,TGTGCCAGCAGCCGGGGGGGGTCCCCGCAGCAACAGTACTTC
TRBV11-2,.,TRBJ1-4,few,CASSLAGPEKLFF,TGTGCCAGCAGCTTAGCAGGGCCGGAAAAACTGTTTTTT
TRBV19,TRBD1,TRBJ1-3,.,CASSISAGGKNTIYF,TGTGCCAGTAGTATTTCGGCAGGGGGCAAGAACACCATATATTTT
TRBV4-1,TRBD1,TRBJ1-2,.,CASSQGLRQGADYGYTF,TGCGCCAGCAGCCAAGGATTACGACAGGGGGCTGACTATGGCTACACCTTC
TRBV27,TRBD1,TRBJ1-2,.,CASTGDRGQRGGYTF,TGTGCCAGCACCGGGGACAGGGGGCAACGAGGGGGCTACACCTTC
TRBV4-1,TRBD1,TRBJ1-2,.,CASSQSPGTGVGGYTF,TGCGCCAGCAGCCAAAGTCCCGGGACAGGGGTCGGCGGCTACACCTTC
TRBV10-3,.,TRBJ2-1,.,CATGSGRDNEQFF,TGTGCCACCGGCTCGGGCAGGGACAATGAGCAGTTCTTC
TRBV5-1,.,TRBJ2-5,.,CASSLKGGETQYF,TGCGCCAGCAGCTTGAAGGGGGGGGAGACCCAGTACTTC
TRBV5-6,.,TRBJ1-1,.,CASSFRGQNTEAFF,TGTGCCAGCAGCTTCAGGGGCCAGAACACTGAAGCTTTCTTT